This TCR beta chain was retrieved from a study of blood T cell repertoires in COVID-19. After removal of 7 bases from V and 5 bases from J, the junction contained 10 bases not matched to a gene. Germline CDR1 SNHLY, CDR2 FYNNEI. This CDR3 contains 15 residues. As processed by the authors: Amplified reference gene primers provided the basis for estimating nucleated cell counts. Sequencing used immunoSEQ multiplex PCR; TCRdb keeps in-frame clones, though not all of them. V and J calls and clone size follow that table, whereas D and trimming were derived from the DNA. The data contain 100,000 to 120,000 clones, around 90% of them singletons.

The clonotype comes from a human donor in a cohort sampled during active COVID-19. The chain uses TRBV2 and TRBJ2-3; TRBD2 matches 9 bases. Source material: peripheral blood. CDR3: CASNERGLAGDTQYF. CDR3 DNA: TGTGCCAGCAACGAGAGGGGACTAGCTGGAGATACGCAGTATTTT.